The subject of this entry is one T cell receptor beta chain. These data belong to a study of T cell responses to AZD1222 COVID-19 vaccine. Data came from immunoSEQ multiplex PCR; TCRdb stores just in-frame clones and leaves some out. This sample has more than 150,000 clones, with approximately 91% found just once. Germline assignment: CDR1 ENHRY and CDR2 SYGVKD. The CDR3 has 13 residues. The ends lost 3 bases at V and 5 bases at J; junction bases unmatched: 2. The sequencing used peripheral blood, collected 28 days after the second AZD1222 dose. V and J are TRBV10-3 and TRBJ1-1; 8 bases align to TRBD1. The receptor comes from an adult who received the AZD1222 COVID-19 vaccine. The CDR3 nucleotides read TGTGCCATCAGTGACAGGGGGCTTACTGAAGCTTTCTTT. Residues: CAISDRGLTEAFF.